What follows are 5 T cell receptor beta chains derived from one specimen sequenced in a study of OX40 agonist ivuxolimab in advanced cancers. Library preparation used the immunoSEQ multiplex PCR assay. TCRdb carries this immuneACCESS record with in-frame sequences only. Its versions omit some clonotypes, under half of them owing to an unresolved V gene in the studies checked, with the rest unexplained. The table for this sample lists some 86,000 clones; 90% of them were counted only once. About 0.3% of the sample is held by the ten biggest clonotypes. Sequencing was performed on CD4+ or CD8+ T cells sorted from blood, taken in a trial of the OX40 agonist ivuxolimab. The receptor set was obtained from an adult with an advanced solid tumor such as melanoma, head and neck, liver or kidney cancer.

This clone turned up a few times. The chain is built from TRBV5-4 and TRBJ2-3; 7 bases agree with TRBD2. The J segment lost 0 bases and the V segment lost 5 bases, leaving 9 bases of the junction unmatched. The CDR3 sequence is 16 residues long. The V gene's germline CDR1 is SGHNT and CDR2 YYREEE (reference sequence). CDR3 sequence: CASSSGGRGSTDTQYF. In DNA, the CDR3 is TGTGCCAGCAGTTCGGGGGGTAGGGGTAGCACAGATACGCAGTATTTT.

The genes are TRBV6-1 and TRBJ2-1; 7 nucleotides agree with TRBD1. After removal of 5 bases from V and 12 bases from J, the junction contained 16 bases not matched to a gene. Germline V gene lookup returns CDR1 MNHNS and CDR2 SASEGT. The CDR3 is 15 residues long. The CDR3 reads CASSSGRDSRISQFF. CDR3 DNA: TGTGCCAGCAGTTCAGGCCGGGACAGCCGAATTTCGCAGTTCTTC.

The chain uses TRBV5-1 and TRBJ1-1; 7 bases are a match to TRBD1. The germline gives CDR1 SGHRS, CDR2 YFSETQ. The CDR3 is 14 residues long. Germline trimming cut 4 bases from V and 1 base from J; bases unmatched to any gene: 4. The CDR3 DNA sequence: TGCGCCAGCAGCCCCCGGGACAGGAACACTGAAGCTTTCTTT. Its protein is CASSPRDRNTEAFF.

CDR3: CASSTGGGDDEKLFF. CDR3 DNA: TGTGCCAGCAGTACCGGAGGAGGGGACGACGAAAAACTGTTTTTT. This chain connects TRBV28 to TRBJ1-4; D possibly corresponds to TRBD1 (5 bases). Deletions cut 5 bases from V and 8 bases from J, with 18 bases between. Germline CDR1 MDHEN, CDR2 SYDVKM. The CDR3 has 15 amino acids.

The rearrangement joins TRBV5-4 to TRBJ2-1, with 8 bases identical to TRBD2. The CDR3 sequence is 14 residues long. Germline lookup yields CDR1 SGHNT and CDR2 YYREEE (reference sequence). V was clipped by 7 bases and J by 4 bases; unmatched bases: 7. CDR3 nucleotides: TGTGCCAGCCGGCGGGCGGGGGGATACAATGAGCAGTTCTTC. Translation: CASRRAGGYNEQFF.